The following is a T cell receptor (beta chain) sequence with its context. The antigen it binds to is not known. No quality values exist for individual bases; no much larger clone is one base distant. The sample's time point, from its label and the paper: pretreatment peripheral blood. A cohort of around 29 patients with locally advanced or metastatic urothelial carcinoma, treated at Memorial Sloan Kettering on a trial protocol, was included. Peripheral blood mononuclear cells were collected pretreatment and during treatment, with between 1 and 8 total time points obtained per patient. The Qiagen DNeasy Blood extraction kit was used to purify genomic DNA from total PBMCs and from tumor samples. PBMCs were collected pretreatment and during treatment and were isolated and stored as previously described. To estimate absolute template abundance from read counts, synthetic TCR analog templates were spiked into each PCR. The immunoSEQ assay used bias-controlled V and J gene primers to amplify TCRbeta CDR3 regions from genomic DNA. Sequencing of rearranged TCRbeta segments was done at approximately 20X coverage. As for the authors' bioinformatics: Sequencing errors were corrected by clustering and CDR3s were annotated against IMGT to assign V, D and J genes. Only productive TCRbeta rearrangements were used in downstream analyses, excluding out-of-frame or stop-codon sequences. Clonality was calculated as one minus the Shannon entropy normalized by the log of the number of unique productive sequences. Fisher's exact test with Benjamini-Hochberg correction, at a threshold of adjusted p below 0.01, was used to find clones that differed between time points or between blood and tumor. TCRdb stores this immuneACCESS table with in-frame sequences only. Part of the clones is absent; in the studies checked, under half of the shortfall reflects unresolved V genes, and no reason is known for the rest. That table furnishes V, J and clone size, whereas the DNA furnished D and trimming. Here the sample has about 63,000 clones; around 81% occur a single time. The ten biggest clones cover 4.5% to 6% of the sample.

After removal of 1 base from V and 5 bases from J, the junction retains 7 bases not matched to a gene. The germline V gene provides CDR1 LGHNA and CDR2 YNFKEQ. Measured from the cysteine to the phenylalanine, the CDR3 is 16 residues long. Of all the DNA, just the CDR3 is kept, 48 bases in frame from base 1. This sample was included in a study of PD-L1 blockade in urothelial cancer (dated by TCRdb to between 2016 and 2019). About the investigation overall: Every patient began therapy in the mid-2010s and was given atezolizumab 1,200 mg intravenously every 3 weeks. Twenty-five of 29 patients were males with bladder-origin urothelial cancer, and 18 of 29 reported a prior smoking history. In the same patients who had TCR sequencing, pretreatment tumors also underwent whole exome sequencing and RNA sequencing. An ECOG performance status of 0 or 1 was recorded for the patients, and 0 to 3 prior chemotherapy regimens had been received by the patients. Pretreatment blood TCR-seq was available for about 30 patients, at least one posttreatment blood collection was obtained for some 25 patients, and tumor TCR-seq was available for some 25 patients. Blood samples were analyzed 3 weeks after the start of treatment (second dose) and 6 weeks after the start of treatment. Durable clinical benefit was achieved by nine patients and was not achieved by 20 patients. The study, an exploratory multi-omic analysis, examined somatic, immune and clinical correlates of response to PD-L1 blockade with atezolizumab in urothelial cancer. Blood samples gave a median of around 140,000 T cells and tens of thousands of unique TCRs, with a median clonality of around 0.074. Pretreatment tumor samples, along with matched peripheral blood collected serially before and after atezolizumab treatment, underwent TCR sequencing. Durable clinical benefit was defined as progression-free survival longer than 6 months, and TCR features were also tested against progression-free and overall survival.

Here is what the overall study found, with its caveats: A pretreatment peripheral blood TCR clonality below the median was linked to improved progression-free and overall survival. Among patients with durable benefit, tumor-associated TCR clones showed greater expansion in peripheral blood 3 weeks after treatment started (n of about 21, p = 0.022). Small sample size (n ≈ 30) and many exploratory analyses mean the results are intended to be hypothesis-generating.

The TCR comes from a man in his 70s with urothelial cancer. The sample was PBMCs, taken around atezolizumab (anti-PD-L1) treatment. The V and J genes are TRBV4-2 and TRBJ2-1, with TRBD1 identical over 8 junction bases. The CDR3: CASSQARTGLNNEQFF. In nucleotides, the sequence is TGTGCCAGCAGCCAAGCCAGGACAGGGCTGAACAATGAGCAGTTCTTC.